Below are 17 T cell receptor beta chains sequenced from a single sample in a study of ipilimumab plus nivolumab after autologous stem cell transplantation (dated by TCRdb to about 2021). Library prep was done by the immunoSEQ multiplex PCR assay. Drawn from immuneACCESS, this table holds only the in-frame rearrangements with V and J called that TCRdb kept. Clones are partly lost; checked studies trace under half to an unresolved V gene and leave the rest unexplained. The sample table lists around 84,000 clones, approximately 86% of them with a count of one. In total, the top ten clones hold roughly 2% of the sample. This specimen was PBMCs, taken in a trial of ipilimumab plus nivolumab as post-transplant consolidation. These receptors came from a male donor with diffuse large B-cell lymphoma.

CDR3 coding DNA: TGTGCCAGCAGTGCGGGGCCGGGACTAGCGGGGGGTGGCACAGATACGCAGTATTTT. As protein: CASSAGPGLAGGGTDTQYF. This chain joins TRBV2 and TRBJ2-3, with 15 bases that match TRBD2. The CDR3 covers 19 residues. With 4 bases clipped from V and 1 base from J, the junction kept 9 bases outside the gene matches. Germline V gene data show CDR1 as SNHLY and CDR2 as FYNNEI.

This chain uses TRBV5-5 with TRBJ1-5, with 8 bases that match TRBD1. Trimming at V came to 0 bases and at J to 1 base, leaving 6 bases not matched to a gene. Germline CDR1 and CDR2: SGHKS and YYEKEE (reference sequence). The CDR3 has 17 residues. The chain's CDR3 is CASSLGQGAVSNQPQHF. In DNA, the CDR3 is TGTGCCAGCAGCTTGGGCCAGGGGGCGGTGAGCAATCAGCCCCAGCATTTT. The full variable domain, with the rest looked up from reference TRBV5-5 and TRBJ1-5, is DAGVTQSPTHLIKTRGQQVTLRCSPISGHKSVSWYQQVLGQGPQFIFQYYEKEERGRGNFPDRFSARQFPNYSSELNVNALLLGDSALYLCASSLGQGAVSNQPQHFGDGTRLSIL.

The chain combines TRBV5-4 with TRBJ2-3; 12 bases match TRBD2. The junction had 6 bases not matched to a gene; V was cut back by 3 bases and J by 1 base. CDR1 and CDR2 from the germline V gene are SGHNT and YYREEE (reference sequence). The CDR3 extends over 17 amino acids. CDR3 sequence (DNA): TGTGCCAGCAGCTCCCGACTAGCGGGGGCCCGCACAGATACGCAGTATTTT. Its protein product is CASSSRLAGARTDTQYF.

V is TRBV6-1 and J is TRBJ2-7; TRBD2 matches at 12 bases. Germline V gives CDR1 MNHNS, CDR2 SASEGT. With V trimmed by 4 bases and J by 2 bases, 9 bases remained unmatched. The CDR3 is 17 amino acids. The CDR3 loop is CASSALAGGPSTYEQYF. DNA for the CDR3: TGTGCCAGCAGTGCACTAGCGGGGGGACCCTCAACCTACGAGCAGTACTTC.

This clone was recorded only once. The chain couples TRBV18 to TRBJ1-2; unclear D gene. CDR1 KGHSH and CDR2 LQKENI come from the germline V gene. There are 16 residues in the CDR3. Between the trimmed V and J ends, which lost 5 bases and 0 bases, there was a span of 16 bases. The CDR3 DNA is TGTGCCAGCTCAGCTTCCGGGATAGGGACTAACTATGGCTACACCTTC. Translated, it gives CASSASGIGTNYGYTF.

This clone was found a few times. This chain's CDR3 is CASSWDSHNSPLHF. The CDR3 coding sequence is TGTGCCAGTAGTTGGGACAGCCATAATTCACCCCTCCACTTT. The V call is TRBV19, the J call TRBJ1-6, with TRBD1 matching over 7 bases. The CDR3 totals 14 residues. J was trimmed by 5 bases and V by 5 bases; bases with no gene match: 3. The germline V gene encodes CDR1 LNHDA and CDR2 SQIVND (reference sequence).

The chain uses TRBV6-6 and TRBJ2-2; the D gene is possibly TRBD2 (7 bases). The ends were cut back, 7 bases at V and 4 bases at J, with 13 bases in the middle. CDR3 length: 14 residues. The germline gives CDR1 MNHNY, CDR2 SVGAGI (reference sequence). The CDR3 coding sequence is TGTGCCAGCAAAGTCGGGGGGCCCACCGGGGAGCTGTTTTTT. This gives the protein CASKVGGPTGELFF.

The genes are TRBV27 and TRBJ2-7, with 8 bases that match TRBD1. Trimming removed 4 bases from V and 4 bases from J; junction bases left unmatched: 9. The CDR3 extends over 15 amino acids. The germline gives CDR1 MNHEY, CDR2 SMNVEV (reference sequence). The CDR3 spells CASSSETGERYEQYF. The DNA for the CDR3 is TGTGCCAGCAGTTCCGAGACAGGGGAGCGTTACGAGCAGTACTTC.

The chain joins TRBV11-2 to TRBJ2-5, with 8 positions matching TRBD2. The germline V gene has CDR1 SGHAT and CDR2 FQNNGV. The CDR3 length is 14 residues. V shed 3 bases and J 4 bases; nucleotides not matched to a gene: 4. The DNA for the CDR3 is TGTGCCAGCAGCTTCGCGGGGGGTGGAGAGACCCAGTACTTC. Amino acids: CASSFAGGGETQYF.

The CDR3 spells CASSLDFYSNQPQHF. The CDR3 DNA is TGTGCCAGCAGCCTAGATTTTTATAGCAATCAGCCCCAGCATTTT. V gene TRBV6-5 combines with J gene TRBJ1-5; D unresolved. V lost 6 bases, J lost 0 bases, and 12 bases lay in between. CDR1 and CDR2 (germline): MNHEY, SVGAGI. This CDR3 is built from 15 residues.

The chain combines TRBV15 with TRBJ2-7; TRBD1 or TRBD2 may be the D gene (5 bases each). CDR3 length: 14 residues. CDR1 LNHNV and CDR2 YYDKDF come from the germline V gene (reference sequence). With 5 bases removed from V and 3 bases from J, the gap between germline ends came to 14 bases. The CDR3 sequence: CATSAHRDGYEQYF. In DNA form, the CDR3 reads TGTGCCACCAGCGCCCATAGGGACGGCTACGAGCAGTACTTC.

The chain links TRBV5-3 to TRBJ2-7; no clear D gene. TRBV5-3 is known as an ORF, though its function is uncertain. The CDR3 is made up of 14 amino acids. The V end was cut by 4 bases, the J end by 3 bases, with 14 bases between. The DNA for the CDR3 is TGTGCCAGAAGCGAGACAAAGGTTGACTACGAGCAGTACTTC. Translated: CARSETKVDYEQYF.

This chain uses TRBV19 with TRBJ1-5; 9 bases fit TRBD1. The CDR3 extends over 15 amino acids. CDR1 LNHDA and CDR2 SQIVND come from the germline V gene (reference sequence). The J segment lost 5 bases and the V segment lost 5 bases, leaving 7 bases of the junction unmatched. The CDR3, as DNA: TGTGCCAGTAGTCGGGCGGGACAGGGAGATCAGCCCCAGCATTTT. It translates to CASSRAGQGDQPQHF. Full variable domain (remainder filled in from reference TRBV19 and TRBJ1-5): DGGITQSPKYLFRKEGQNVTLSCEQNLNHDAMYWYRQDPGQGLRLIYYSQIVNDFQKGDIAEGYSVSREKKESFPLTVTSAQKNPTAFYLCASSRAGQGDQPQHFGDGTRLSIL.

The V gene is TRBV5-1, the J gene TRBJ1-2; D may be TRBD1 (5 bases). V lost 4 bases and J 6 bases, leaving 16 bases between the germline ends. The CDR3 extends over 14 amino acids. Germline-derived CDR1 and CDR2 are SGHRS and YFSETQ. CDR3 in amino acids: CASSTTAGGDGYTF. In nucleotides, the CDR3 is TGCGCCAGCAGCACCACCGCGGGGGGGGATGGCTACACCTTC.

This sequence joins TRBV5-4 and TRBJ2-4; TRBD2 aligns across 8 bases. The CDR3 is 16 residues long. Trimming removed 4 bases from V and 5 bases from J; junction bases left unmatched: 11. The germline V gene encodes CDR1 SGHNT and CDR2 YYREEE (reference sequence). The DNA for the CDR3 is TGTGCCAGCAGCCTCCCCTCGGGGGGGCCCCAAAACATTCAGTACTTC. It yields the protein CASSLPSGGPQNIQYF.

J is TRBJ2-5 and V is TRBV10-3; possible D gene TRBD2, 5 bases. The germline V and J ends were trimmed by 4 bases and 5 bases, with 11 bases remaining between them. Germline loops: CDR1 ENHRY, CDR2 SYGVKD. CDR3 length: 13 amino acids. The CDR3 region is CAISGTLGETQYF. In DNA form, the CDR3 reads TGTGCCATCAGTGGGACTTTGGGGGAGACCCAGTACTTC.

The CDR3 region has the DNA TGCGCCAGCAGCTTGGGGGACCTTGATTCACCCCTCCACTTT. This gives the protein CASSLGDLDSPLHF. The gene calls are TRBV5-1 and TRBJ1-6, with a weak D call TRBD1 (5 bases). From germline, CDR1 is SGHRS and CDR2 YFSETQ. This CDR3 region has 14 residues. V lost 0 bases, J lost 8 bases, and 9 bases lay in between.